Below, 17 T cell receptor beta chains from the same sample are listed, as sequenced in a study of blood T cell repertoires in COVID-19. Libraries were prepared by immunoSEQ multiplex PCR; TCRdb keeps only in-frame clonotypes and omits some of them. The repertoire includes under 35,000 clones, about 78% of them detected once, and 30% to 40% sits in the top ten. Sequencing input: peripheral blood. These receptors all come from a man at least 80 years old with acute or convalescent COVID-19.

This clone has a handful of counts. CDR3 residues: CASSFQRYNEQFF. Written as DNA, the CDR3 is TGTGCCAGCAGTTTTCAGAGGTACAATGAGCAGTTCTTC. This chain connects TRBV12-3 or TRBV12-4 to TRBJ2-1; D unresolved. V was trimmed by 3 bases and J by 4 bases, leaving 7 bases between them. This CDR3 contains 13 residues.

V is TRBV11-2 and J is TRBJ2-7; 12 bases align to TRBD2. CDR1 is SGHAT and CDR2 is FQNNGV in the germline V gene. The CDR3 is made up of 15 amino acids. V lost 5 bases, J lost 7 bases, and 9 bases stayed unmatched. The CDR3 DNA is TGTGCCAGCAGCCTAATACTAGCGGGGGGTCCGGAGCAGTACTTC. Translating it yields CASSLILAGGPEQYF.

This clone came up a few times. CDR3 protein: CASSIRQGTYEQYF. In nucleotides, the CDR3 is TGCGCCAGCAGCATACGACAGGGAACCTACGAGCAGTACTTC. The J gene is TRBJ2-7, the V gene TRBV4-1, with 7 bases lining up with TRBD1. The CDR3 is 14 residues long. The germline gives CDR1 MGHRA, CDR2 YSYEKL. V gave up 5 bases and J gave up 2 bases; unmatched junction bases: 6.

J is TRBJ1-6 and V is TRBV7-9, with D perhaps matching TRBD1 (6 bases). CDR3 size: 17 residues. Trimming left V 5 bases short and J 0 bases short, with 14 bases between. Germline V gene data show CDR1 as SEHNR and CDR2 as FQNEAQ (reference sequence). The CDR3 spells CASSPGVGASYNSPLHF. CDR3 bases: TGTGCCAGCAGCCCAGGGGTGGGGGCCTCCTATAATTCACCCCTCCACTTT.

This clone was counted a single time. This sequence joins TRBV2 and TRBJ2-5; possibly TRBD2 for D (6 bases). V was shortened by 6 bases and J by 2 bases, with 16 bases between the two germline ends. CDR1 is SNHLY and CDR2 is FYNNEI in the germline V gene. The CDR3 has 15 residues. The CDR3 is CASREQGRGQETQYF. The CDR3 region has the DNA TGTGCCAGCAGGGAGCAGGGTCGGGGGCAAGAGACCCAGTACTTC.

This clone was found a few times. This chain connects TRBV7-2 to TRBJ1-5, with D possibly being TRBD1 (6 bases). Trimming removed 5 bases at V and 5 bases at J, with 13 bases between. Germline values: CDR1 SGHTA, CDR2 FQGNSA. This CDR3 contains 14 residues. The CDR3 reads CASSPVGADQPQHF. The CDR3 nucleotides read TGTGCCAGCAGCCCCGTGGGGGCTGATCAGCCCCAGCATTTT.

V and J are TRBV29-1 and TRBJ1-2, with a weak D call TRBD1 (5 bases). The CDR3 covers 15 residues. The germline V and J ends were trimmed by 0 bases and 1 base, with 12 bases remaining between them. Per the germline V gene, CDR1 is SQVTM and CDR2 is ANQGSEA. This CDR3 reads CSVEDQGRDNYGYTF. DNA for the CDR3: TGCAGCGTTGAAGATCAAGGCAGGGATAACTATGGCTACACCTTC.

The gene calls are TRBV6-5 and TRBJ2-2, with D perhaps matching TRBD1 (6 bases). Trimming pared 6 bases from V and 3 bases from J, leaving 11 bases between. CDR3 size: 14 residues. Germline V gene lookup returns CDR1 MNHEY and CDR2 SVGAGI. The CDR3 spells CASSKGQYTGELFF. The CDR3 region has the DNA TGTGCCAGCAGCAAGGGACAATACACCGGGGAGCTGTTTTTT.

The rearrangement links TRBV4-1 to TRBJ2-1; TRBD1 matches 9 bases. CDR3 length: 16 amino acids. Germline V lookup: CDR1 MGHRA, CDR2 YSYEKL. V trimming: 0 bases; J trimming: 4 bases; junction bases outside the gene matches: 4. CDR3 region: CASSQEGQGIYNEQFF. The CDR3 nucleotides read TGCGCCAGCAGCCAAGAAGGACAGGGGATTTACAATGAGCAGTTCTTC.

This chain joins TRBV7-9 and TRBJ1-2, with a weak D call TRBD1 (6 bases). V was shortened by 1 base and J by 8 bases, with 14 bases between the two germline ends. Germline lookup yields CDR1 SEHNR and CDR2 FQNEAQ (reference sequence). This CDR3 comprises 14 residues. Here the CDR3 DNA reads TGTGCCAGCAGCTTAGTAACAGGGAGTGGAGGCTACACCTTC. It specifies CASSLVTGSGGYTF.

This clone has a handful of counts. V gene TRBV18 combines with J gene TRBJ1-2; no reliable D call. The germline V gene has CDR1 KGHSH and CDR2 LQKENI. This CDR3 spans 15 amino acids. V was pared by 6 bases and J by 8 bases, with 22 bases between. The chain's CDR3 is CASSPSSPSESGYTF. Here the CDR3 DNA reads TGTGCCAGCTCGCCTTCCTCCCCCTCTGAGTCCGGCTACACCTTC. The full variable domain, completed using reference TRBV18 and TRBJ1-2, is NAGVMQNPRHLVRRRGQEARLRCSPMKGHSHVYWYRQLPEEGLKFMVYLQKENIIDESGMPKERFSAEFPKEGPSILRIQQVVRGDSAAYFCASSPSSPSESGYTFGSGTRLTVV.

This clone has only one observation. The genes are TRBV7-9 and TRBJ2-2, with D possibly being TRBD1 (6 bases). With 8 bases removed from V and 5 bases from J, the gap between germline ends came to 15 bases. This CDR3 has 14 amino acids. Germline V gene sequence: CDR1 SEHNR, CDR2 FQNEAQ (reference sequence). As DNA, the CDR3 is TGTGCCAGCCCCGGGACAAAAGGGACCGGGGAGCTGTTTTTT. It yields the protein CASPGTKGTGELFF.

The gene calls are TRBV30 and TRBJ2-7; D is unresolved. The germline V gene encodes CDR1 GTSNPN and CDR2 SVGIG (reference sequence). This CDR3 spans 12 amino acids. Trimming pared 2 bases from V and 1 base from J, leaving 6 bases between. The CDR3 reads CAWSLSSYEQYF. DNA for the CDR3: TGTGCCTGGAGTTTGAGTTCCTACGAGCAGTACTTC.

The V and J genes are TRBV7-9 and TRBJ1-3; 9 bases are shared with TRBD1. The length of the CDR3 is 16 residues. The germline V gene has CDR1 SEHNR and CDR2 FQNEAQ (reference sequence). J gave up 0 bases and V 7 bases, and 7 bases lay outside the gene matches. This CDR3 reads CASIHGTGTSGNTIYF. As DNA, the CDR3 is TGTGCCAGCATCCACGGGACAGGGACCTCTGGAAACACCATATATTTT.

In this sample, this clone turned up a few times. The chain recombines TRBV6-5 with TRBJ1-1; D may be TRBD1 (6 bases). V was pared by 7 bases and J by 1 base, with 13 bases between. The CDR3 has 14 residues. CDR1 is MNHEY, CDR2 SVGAGI, per germline. CDR3 DNA: TGTGCCAGCAACCTAAGGACAGCGAACACTGAAGCTTTCTTT. This encodes CASNLRTANTEAFF.

The rearrangement uses TRBV6-2 or TRBV6-3 and TRBJ1-5, with D perhaps TRBD1 (5 bases). The length of the CDR3 is 19 residues. Trimming removed 0 bases from V and 0 bases from J, with 18 bases in between. Germline CDR1 is MNHEY and CDR2 is SVGEGT. The CDR3, as DNA: TGTGCCAGCAGTTACTCGGTTGGGGCTTCCCTTGATAGCAATCAGCCCCAGCATTTT. This gives the protein CASSYSVGASLDSNQPQHF.

This rearrangement joins TRBV12-3 or TRBV12-4 to TRBJ2-3; no reliable D call. The CDR3 totals 13 residues. The germline V and J ends were trimmed by 11 bases and 3 bases, with 15 bases remaining between them. CDR3 in amino acids: CAASLRLTDTQYF. DNA of the CDR3: TGTGCCGCCTCCCTCCGGTTGACAGATACGCAGTATTTT.